The 29 T cell receptor beta chains below all came from one sample that was sequenced in a study of blood T cells in healthy people across ages. Using a J-beta primer mix together with a sample-barcoded 5' primer, a second PCR was run for roughly 7 to 12 cycles. A single record per CDR3 protein comes from TCRdb applying MiXCR to the 5' RACE reads. This repertoire shows about 700,000 distinct CDR3 sequences, less than 40% found once; its top ten account for 15%. Sequenced input: blood. The receptor source for this set is a woman at least 80 years old in good health.

This clonotype was counted ten times or more. V gene TRBV5-6 combines with J gene TRBJ1-6, with D unclear. Germline V gene sequence: CDR1 SGHDT, CDR2 YYEEEE. V lost 2 bases, J lost 12 bases, and 9 bases lay in between. This CDR3 has 12 residues. CDR3 sequence (DNA): TGTGCCAGCAGCTTATCGTCGGGACCCCTCCACTTT. Encoded protein: CASSLSSGPLHF.

This clonotype was counted only a few times. The chain couples TRBV19 to TRBJ1-5, with TRBD1 matching 10 bases. Germline V CDR1 and CDR2: LNHDA, SQIVND (reference sequence). Germline trimming cut 7 bases from V and 6 bases from J; bases unmatched to any gene: 9. The CDR3 length is 15 residues. CDR3 nucleotide sequence: TGTGCCAGTACCGAGGGACAGGGGTTTGGTCAGCCCCAGCATTTT. Translation: CASTEGQGFGQPQHF.

In this sample, this clonotype turned up many times. The CDR3 sequence is CASSLADNRVTRPTYNEQFF. The CDR3 DNA follows: TGCGCCAGCAGCTTGGCCGATAACAGGGTGACGCGTCCTACCTACAATGAGCAGTTCTTC. V usage is TRBV5-1 and J usage is TRBJ2-1, with D possibly being TRBD1 (6 bases). The CDR3 runs 20 residues. CDR1 and CDR2 (germline): SGHRS, YFSETQ. Trimming shortened V by 0 bases and J by 2 bases, and 24 bases separated the two germline ends.

This clonotype appeared many times. The V and J genes are TRBV11-2 and TRBJ2-7; D gene unclear. Germline V lookup: CDR1 SGHAT, CDR2 FQNNGV. There are 13 residues in the CDR3. The V end was cut by 4 bases, the J end by 2 bases, with 9 bases between. CDR3 residues: CASSYGWTYEQYF. Written as DNA, the CDR3 is TGTGCCAGCAGCTATGGGTGGACCTACGAGCAGTACTTC.

The chain has TRBV7-3 and TRBJ1-5; TRBD1 might be the D (6 bases). The V and J ends lost 5 bases and 5 bases respectively, with 16 bases between them. Germline V CDR1 and CDR2: SGHTA, FQGTGA. The CDR3 has 15 residues. The CDR3 region is CASSSSGGGDQPQHF. Here the CDR3 DNA reads TGTGCCAGCAGCAGCTCGGGGGGCGGGGATCAGCCCCAGCATTTT.

This clonotype was counted at least ten times. The J gene is TRBJ2-5, the V gene TRBV12-3 or TRBV12-4, with D perhaps TRBD1 (7 bases). Trimming stripped 0 bases from V and 4 bases from J, with 12 bases between. This CDR3 region has 15 residues. CDR3 DNA: TGTGCCAGCAGTTTAGCGCCCCAGGGGGGAGAGACCCAGTACTTC. Translating gives CASSLAPQGGETQYF.

The V gene is TRBV6-1, the J gene TRBJ1-2; possibly TRBD1 for D (5 bases). Deletions cut 1 base from V and 4 bases from J, with 13 bases between. Germline CDR1 and CDR2: MNHNS and SASEGT. CDR3 length: 15 amino acids. This chain's CDR3 is CASSEEDTKAYGYTF. The CDR3 DNA sequence: TGTGCCAGCAGTGAAGAGGACACGAAAGCCTATGGCTACACCTTC.

This clonotype was detected many times. This rearrangement joins TRBV13 to TRBJ2-5, with a weak D call TRBD2 (7 bases). The V end lost 3 bases, the J end lost 5 bases, and 19 bases lay between the germline ends. CDR1 and CDR2 from the germline V gene are PRHDT and FYEKMQ (reference sequence). The CDR3 runs 16 residues. The CDR3 region has the DNA TGTGCCAGCAGCTTTAGGGGGGGCCCCCAAGAGGAGACCCAGTACTTC. Translation gives CASSFRGGPQEETQYF. Full variable domain (missing parts from reference TRBV13 and TRBJ2-5): AAGVIQSPRHLIKEKRETATLKCYPIPRHDTVYWYQQGPGQDPQFLISFYEKMQSDKGSIPDRFSAQQFSDYHSELNMSSLELGDSALYFCASSFRGGPQEETQYFGPGTRLLVL.

V and J are TRBV20-1 and TRBJ2-5, with D perhaps TRBD2 (5 bases). The J call could be wrong; TRBJ2-7 is a better fit for the DNA end. CDR3 length equals 15 residues. Germline CDR1 and CDR2: DFQATT and SNEGSKA (reference sequence). The CDR3 reads CSAFLGERTGDEQYF. CDR3 bases: TGCAGTGCCTTCCTCGGGGAGCGAACTGGCGACGAGCAGTACTTC.

This sequence joins TRBV15 and TRBJ2-7; 8 bases align to TRBD1. The length of the CDR3 is 16 residues. V was pared by 0 bases and J by 2 bases, with 6 bases of the junction left unmatched. The germline CDR1 and CDR2 sequences are LNHNV and YYDKDF (reference sequence). CDR3 protein: CATSRDVVQGAYEQYF. The DNA of the CDR3 is TGTGCCACCAGCAGAGATGTTGTACAGGGGGCCTACGAGCAGTACTTC. The variable domain in full, with the rest retrieved from reference TRBV15 and TRBJ2-7, is DAMVIQNPRYQVTQFGKPVTLSCSQTLNHNVMYWYQQKSSQAPKLLFHYYDKDFNNEADTPDNFQSRRPNTSFCFLDIRSPGLGDTAMYLCATSRDVVQGAYEQYFGPGTRLTVT.

This clonotype was recorded at least ten times. This sequence joins TRBV11-2 and TRBJ2-5, with D unclear. CDR3 size: 14 residues. Trimming pared 2 bases from V and 4 bases from J, leaving 11 bases between. Germline loops: CDR1 SGHAT, CDR2 FQNNGV. The CDR3 here is CASSLIYKGETQYF. Written as DNA, the CDR3 is TGTGCCAGCAGCTTAATTTATAAAGGAGAGACCCAGTACTTC.

A remark on this clonotype: A much larger clone differs from this one at a single base, so this may be a read error. The V and J genes are TRBV6-1 and TRBJ2-5; 7 bases are shared with TRBD1. The CDR3 loop spans 13 amino acids. V lost 6 bases to trimming and J lost 5 bases; unmatched junction nucleotides: 6. Looked up from germline, CDR1 is MNHNS and CDR2 is SASEGT. The CDR3 DNA is TGTGCCAGCAGGGCAGGGGGATATGAGACCCAGTACTTC. Translated, it gives CASRAGGYETQYF.

This clonotype was found many times. The CDR3 sequence: CASSLSGGGPPYNEQFF. The CDR3 bases are TGCGCCAGCAGCTTGTCCGGCGGGGGGCCACCCTACAATGAGCAGTTCTTC. The gene calls are TRBV5-1 and TRBJ2-1; 8 bases align to TRBD2. Germline loops: CDR1 SGHRS, CDR2 YFSETQ. J gave up 2 bases and V 1 base, and 8 bases lay outside the gene matches. CDR3 length: 17 residues.

This clonotype was counted many times. V and J are TRBV6-2 or TRBV6-3 and TRBJ2-1; 8 nucleotides align to TRBD2. V lost 5 bases, J lost 1 base, and 10 bases stayed unmatched. The germline V gene has CDR1 MNHEY and CDR2 SVGEGT. The CDR3 totals 17 residues. CDR3 region: CASSPRRGGGSYNEQFF. DNA for the CDR3: TGTGCCAGCAGTCCCCGCCGGGGCGGGGGGTCCTACAATGAGCAGTTCTTC.

The genes are TRBV20-1 and TRBJ2-5; the D is unclear. Germline CDR1 reads DFQATT; CDR2 reads SNEGSKA (reference sequence). Trimming left V 6 bases short and J 7 bases short, with 18 bases between. The CDR3 length is 13 residues. The CDR3 DNA reads as TGCAGTGCCCCCCGTCCCGCGAGTGGGACCCAGTACTTC. Translating it yields CSAPRPASGTQYF.

With respect to this clonotype: A clone one base away is much larger, so this may be a read error. The rearrangement links TRBV20-1 to TRBJ2-4; 10 bases align to TRBD1. CDR1 is DFQATT, CDR2 SNEGSKA, per germline (reference sequence). This CDR3 is 13 amino acids long. V shed 4 bases and J 13 bases; nucleotides not matched to a gene: 10. The CDR3 region has the DNA TGCAGTGCTAACGACAGGGGGCATCGGGAGCAGTACTTC. The encoded protein is CSANDRGHREQYF.

The chain employs TRBV5-1 and TRBJ1-5; a possible D gene is TRBD1 (5 bases). The germline gives CDR1 SGHRS, CDR2 YFSETQ. The CDR3 has 17 residues. Trimming left V 4 bases short and J 0 bases short, with 17 bases between. CDR3 coding DNA: TGCGCCAGCAGCATGCTACCGACAGTCTCTAGCAATCAGCCCCAGCATTTT. Translated, it gives CASSMLPTVSSNQPQHF.

As concerns this clonotype: This may come from a read error, since a much larger clone is one base off. J is TRBJ1-5 and V is TRBV7-2; 7 bases align to TRBD1. The length of the CDR3 is 16 residues. The germline CDR1 and CDR2 sequences are SGHTA and FQGNSA. The CDR3 sequence is CASSPRTGYSNQPRHF. The CDR3 nucleotides are TGTGCCAGCAGCCCTCGGACAGGTTATAGCAATCAGCCCCGGCATTTT.

This clonotype was detected only a few times. The chain has TRBV28 and TRBJ1-1; D perhaps matches TRBD1 (5 bases). Germline loops: CDR1 MDHEN, CDR2 SYDVKM. The CDR3 is made up of 14 amino acids. Trimming took 2 bases from V and 6 from J, leaving 13 bases between them. The CDR3 region is CASSLGGRGAEAFF. The CDR3, as DNA: TGTGCCAGCAGTTTAGGGGGGAGAGGCGCTGAAGCTTTCTTT. Combining the CDR3 with reference TRBV28 and TRBJ1-1 gives the whole variable domain DVKVTQSSRYLVKRTGEKVFLECVQDMDHENMFWYRQDPGLGLRLIYFSYDVKMKEKGDIPEGYSVSREKKERFSLILESASTNQTSMYLCASSLGGRGAEAFFGQGTRLTVV.

In its sample, this clonotype was seen many times. The gene calls are TRBV15 and TRBJ2-1; the D is unclear. Germline values: CDR1 LNHNV, CDR2 YYDKDF (reference sequence). The CDR3 runs 14 residues. V was cut by 0 bases and J by 0 bases, with 3 bases left in between. CDR3 bases: TGTGCCACCAGCAGAGATCGCTCCTACAATGAGCAGTTCTTC. Translated: CATSRDRSYNEQFF.

V is TRBV3-1 and J is TRBJ1-2, with D uncertain. Germline V gene data show CDR1 as LGHDT and CDR2 as YNNKEL (reference sequence). The V end lost 0 bases, the J end lost 4 bases, and 12 bases lay between the germline ends. CDR3 length: 15 residues. The CDR3 sequence is CASSQDTTAFYGYTF. CDR3 nucleotides: TGTGCCAGCAGCCAAGATACGACGGCCTTCTATGGCTACACCTTC.

This clonotype was detected only a few times. This chain joins TRBV5-1 and TRBJ1-1; D might be TRBD1 (6 bases). The V gene's germline CDR1 is SGHRS and CDR2 YFSETQ. The CDR3 covers 17 residues. Trimming cost V 0 bases and J 2 bases, with 17 bases left between them. The CDR3 bases are TGCGCCAGCAGCTTGGGCATTTGGCAGGGGCATAACACTGAAGCTTTCTTT. This sequence encodes CASSLGIWQGHNTEAFF.

This clonotype was counted ten times or more. The chain couples TRBV6-5 to TRBJ2-7; 8 nucleotides match TRBD1. The germline CDR1 and CDR2 sequences are MNHEY and SVGAGI. The CDR3 covers 15 residues. After removal of 6 bases from V and 4 bases from J, the junction contained 11 bases not matched to a gene. CDR3 bases: TGTGCCAGCAGAAAGACAGGGGCCCTTACATACGAGCAGTACTTC. Amino acid sequence: CASRKTGALTYEQYF.

This clonotype was seen at least ten times. This sequence joins TRBV29-1 and TRBJ1-5; 9 bases are a match to TRBD1. Germline V gene lookup returns CDR1 SQVTM and CDR2 ANQGSEA. The CDR3 covers 13 residues. The V gene end was trimmed by 6 bases and the J gene end by 3 bases; junction bases not matched to a gene: 3. This chain's CDR3 is CSVGTGNNQPQHF. The DNA for the CDR3 is TGCAGCGTCGGGACAGGGAACAATCAGCCCCAGCATTTT.

This clonotype was recorded a few times. The gene calls are TRBV9 and TRBJ1-1, with a possible D match to TRBD1 (6 bases). Per germline, CDR1 SGDLS and CDR2 YYNGEE. V was cut by 0 bases and J by 5 bases, with 17 bases left in between. This CDR3 is built from 16 residues. The CDR3 nucleotides read TGTGCCAGCAGCGTAGCTCTCACGGGGGGGCGGACTGAAGCTTTCTTT. Translated: CASSVALTGGRTEAFF.

Ten or more counts support this clonotype. The chain recombines TRBV12-3 or TRBV12-4 with TRBJ2-5; D gene uncertain. This CDR3 comprises 11 residues. Trimming cost V 1 base and J 11 bases, with 8 bases left between them. The CDR3 DNA reads as TGTGCCAGCAGTTTAGGTAGGCAGCAGTACTTC. It specifies CASSLGRQQYF.

This clonotype was seen at least ten times. CDR3 loop: CASGDRGGQPQHF. CDR3 coding DNA: TGTGCCAGCGGCGACAGGGGTGGTCAGCCCCAGCATTTT. The V and J genes are TRBV3-1 and TRBJ1-5; 8 bases agree with TRBD1. The CDR3 runs 13 residues. With V trimmed by 8 bases and J by 6 bases, 6 bases remained unmatched. CDR1 and CDR2 (germline): LGHDT, YNNKEL (reference sequence).

This clonotype was seen a single time. The chain couples TRBV6-5 to TRBJ2-7; D is undetermined. The CDR3 is made up of 14 amino acids. V was cut by 6 bases and J by 6 bases, with 18 bases left in between. CDR1 and CDR2 (germline): MNHEY, SVGAGI. CDR3 DNA sequence: TGTGCCAGCAGCCACCGAATGGACCACGGCGAGCAGTACTTC. Protein: CASSHRMDHGEQYF.

As to this clonotype: Germline is not matched at one junction end, which may reflect a read error. The CDR3, as DNA: TGTGCCAGCACATCGGACAGGGGGACGAGGTATAATTCACCCCCCCACTTT. Residues: CASTSDRGTRYNSPPHF. The chain combines TRBV5-6 with TRBJ1-6, with TRBD1 matching 10 bases. CDR1 and CDR2 (germline): SGHDT, YYEEEE. This CDR3 is 17 amino acids long.